The clone carrying this TCR beta chain was detected ten times or more. No antigen is known for it. Preparing the TCRbeta library involved the use of unique molecular identifiers. TCRdb ran MiXCR on the PCR reads and lists one entry per CDR3 protein. The repertoire holds some 200,000 distinct CDR3 sequences, with approximately 8.4% as singletons. The sample comes from a study of T-cell reconstitution after alpha-beta-depleted transplantation in children. Findings and limits, study-wide: Expanded graft clones numbering several hundred reportedly gave rise to alpha-beta T cells about two months after transplant. Elevated TCRbeta diversity at day 60 was traced, in some patients, to surviving recipient T cells and thymic progenitors. T-cell counts and diversity at one year following transplant were attributed mainly to newly produced T cells.

Trimming at V came to 6 bases and at J to 1 base, leaving 9 bases not matched to a gene. Germline CDR1 and CDR2: SQVTM and ANQGSEA. CDR3 length: 15 amino acids. The clonotype originates from a male patient between 2 and 15 years old who had a stem cell transplant for acute myeloid leukemia, so the T cells may come from the graft donor. This specimen consisted of PBMCs, mostly from graft donor cells, obtained 360 days after TCRalphabeta/CD19-depleted stem cell transplant. The rearrangement joins TRBV29-1 to TRBJ2-7; 10 bases fit TRBD2. CDR3 DNA sequence: TGCAGCGTCCGGACTAGCGGTGGATCTTCCTACGAGCAGTACTTC. Protein product: CSVRTSGGSSYEQYF.